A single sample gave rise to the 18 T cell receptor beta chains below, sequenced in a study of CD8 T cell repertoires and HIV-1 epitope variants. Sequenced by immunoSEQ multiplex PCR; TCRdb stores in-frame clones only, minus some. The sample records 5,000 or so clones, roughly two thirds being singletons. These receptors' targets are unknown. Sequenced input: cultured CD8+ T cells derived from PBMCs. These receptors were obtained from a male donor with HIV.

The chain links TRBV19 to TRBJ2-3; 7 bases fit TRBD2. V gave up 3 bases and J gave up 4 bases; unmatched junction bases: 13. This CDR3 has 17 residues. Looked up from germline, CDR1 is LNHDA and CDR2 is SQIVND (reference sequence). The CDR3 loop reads CASSMSRMGGSADTQYF. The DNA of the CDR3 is TGTGCCAGTAGTATGAGTAGGATGGGGGGGAGTGCAGATACGCAGTATTTT.

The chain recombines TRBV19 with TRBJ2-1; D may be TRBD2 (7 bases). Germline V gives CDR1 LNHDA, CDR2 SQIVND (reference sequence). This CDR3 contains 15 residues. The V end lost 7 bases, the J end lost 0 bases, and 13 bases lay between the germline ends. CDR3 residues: CASTKGGVSYNEQFF. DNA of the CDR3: TGTGCCAGTACTAAAGGGGGGGTCTCCTACAATGAGCAGTTCTTC.

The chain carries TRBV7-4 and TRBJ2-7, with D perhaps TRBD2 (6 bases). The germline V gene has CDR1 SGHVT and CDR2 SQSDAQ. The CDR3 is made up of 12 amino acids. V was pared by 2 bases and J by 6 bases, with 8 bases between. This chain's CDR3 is CASSLRAGEQYF. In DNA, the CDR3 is TGTGCCAGCAGCTTACGAGCGGGCGAGCAGTACTTC.

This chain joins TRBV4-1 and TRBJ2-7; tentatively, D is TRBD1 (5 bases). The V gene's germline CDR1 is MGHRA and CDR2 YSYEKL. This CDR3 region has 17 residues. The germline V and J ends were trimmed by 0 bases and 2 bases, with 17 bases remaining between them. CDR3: CASSQELGQGVPYEQYF. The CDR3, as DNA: TGCGCCAGCAGCCAAGAATTGGGCCAGGGCGTACCCTACGAGCAGTACTTC.

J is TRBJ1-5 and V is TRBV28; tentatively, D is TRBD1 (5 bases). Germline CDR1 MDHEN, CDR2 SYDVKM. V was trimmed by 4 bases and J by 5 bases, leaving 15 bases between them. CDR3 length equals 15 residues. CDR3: CASSWGGETYQPQHF. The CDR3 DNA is TGTGCCAGCAGTTGGGGGGGGGAGACATATCAGCCCCAGCATTTT.

The CDR3 DNA reads as TGCGCCAGCAGCCAAGATGGAAGGGGGCTTGCAACTAATGAAAAACTGTTTTTT. Its translation: CASSQDGRGLATNEKLFF. The chain combines TRBV4-1 with TRBJ1-4; 7 bases align to TRBD1. Trimming took 0 bases from V and 0 from J; bases not matched to a gene: 7. The germline V gene encodes CDR1 MGHRA and CDR2 YSYEKL. The CDR3 contains 18 residues.

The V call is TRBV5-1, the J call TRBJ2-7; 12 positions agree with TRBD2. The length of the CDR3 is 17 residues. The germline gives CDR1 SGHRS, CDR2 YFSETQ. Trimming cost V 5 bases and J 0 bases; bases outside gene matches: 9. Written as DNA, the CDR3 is TGCGCCAGCAGTCGGACTAGCGGGACTACTAGCTCCTACGAGCAGTACTTC. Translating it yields CASSRTSGTTSSYEQYF.

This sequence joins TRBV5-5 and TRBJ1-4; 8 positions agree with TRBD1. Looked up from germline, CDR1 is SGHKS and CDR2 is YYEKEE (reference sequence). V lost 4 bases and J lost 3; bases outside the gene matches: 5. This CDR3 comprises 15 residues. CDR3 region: CASSPDRVPNEKLFF. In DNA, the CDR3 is TGTGCCAGCAGCCCGGACAGGGTACCTAATGAAAAACTGTTTTTT.

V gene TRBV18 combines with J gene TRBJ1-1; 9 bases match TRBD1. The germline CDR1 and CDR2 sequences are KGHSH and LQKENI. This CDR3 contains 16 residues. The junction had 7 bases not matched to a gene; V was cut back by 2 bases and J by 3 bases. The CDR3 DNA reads TGTGCCAGCTCACCATCCCCCGGACAGGGGTACACTGAAGCTTTCTTT. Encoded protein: CASSPSPGQGYTEAFF.

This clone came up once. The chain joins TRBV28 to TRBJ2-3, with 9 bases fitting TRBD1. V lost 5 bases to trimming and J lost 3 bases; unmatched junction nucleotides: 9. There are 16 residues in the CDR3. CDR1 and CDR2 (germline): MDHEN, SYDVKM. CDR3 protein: CASSPAHRGQTDTQYF. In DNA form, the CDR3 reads TGTGCCAGCAGTCCGGCCCACAGGGGGCAGACAGATACGCAGTATTTT. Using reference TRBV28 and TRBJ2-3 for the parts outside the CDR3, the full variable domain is DVKVTQSSRYLVKRTGEKVFLECVQDMDHENMFWYRQDPGLGLRLIYFSYDVKMKEKGDIPEGYSVSREKKERFSLILESASTNQTSMYLCASSPAHRGQTDTQYFGPGTRLTVL.

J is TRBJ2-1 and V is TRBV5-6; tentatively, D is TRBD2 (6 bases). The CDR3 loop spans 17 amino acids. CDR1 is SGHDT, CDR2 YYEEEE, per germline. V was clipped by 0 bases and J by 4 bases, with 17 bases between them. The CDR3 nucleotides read TGTGCCAGCAGCTTGGGAGGAGGTAGCGGACCGTACAATGAGCAGTTCTTC. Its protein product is CASSLGGGSGPYNEQFF.

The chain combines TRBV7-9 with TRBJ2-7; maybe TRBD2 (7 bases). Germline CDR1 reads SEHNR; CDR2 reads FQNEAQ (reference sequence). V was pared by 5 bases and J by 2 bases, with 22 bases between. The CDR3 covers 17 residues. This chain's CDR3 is CASSPRGAGEEAYEQYF. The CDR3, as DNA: TGTGCCAGCAGCCCAAGGGGGGCGGGAGAGGAAGCCTACGAGCAGTACTTC.

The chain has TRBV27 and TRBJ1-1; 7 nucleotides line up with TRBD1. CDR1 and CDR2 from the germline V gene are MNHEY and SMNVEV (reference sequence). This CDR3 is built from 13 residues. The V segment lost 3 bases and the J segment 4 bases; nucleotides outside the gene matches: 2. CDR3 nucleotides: TGTGCCAGCAGTTTGGGGACAGCCACTGAAGCTTTCTTT. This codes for CASSLGTATEAFF.

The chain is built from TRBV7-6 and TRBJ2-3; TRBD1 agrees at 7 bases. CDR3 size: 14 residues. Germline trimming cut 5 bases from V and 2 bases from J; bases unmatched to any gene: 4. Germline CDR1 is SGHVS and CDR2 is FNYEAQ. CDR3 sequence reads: CASSPDRDTDTQYF. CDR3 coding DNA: TGTGCCAGCAGCCCCGACAGGGACACAGATACGCAGTATTTT.

CDR3 bases: TGTGCCAGCAGTTCTCTAGCGGGAGAGAAATACGAGCAGTACTTC. Encoded protein: CASSSLAGEKYEQYF. The chain uses TRBV2 and TRBJ2-7; 10 bases fit TRBD2. The CDR3 sequence is 15 residues long. J was trimmed by 4 bases and V by 5 bases; bases with no gene match: 8. Germline-derived CDR1 and CDR2 are SNHLY and FYNNEI.

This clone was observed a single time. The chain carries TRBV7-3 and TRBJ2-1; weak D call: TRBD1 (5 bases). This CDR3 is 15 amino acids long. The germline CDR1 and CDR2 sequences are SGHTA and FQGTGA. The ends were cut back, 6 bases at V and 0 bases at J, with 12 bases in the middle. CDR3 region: CASSWRQSSYNEQFF. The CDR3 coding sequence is TGTGCCAGCAGTTGGAGACAGAGCTCCTACAATGAGCAGTTCTTC.

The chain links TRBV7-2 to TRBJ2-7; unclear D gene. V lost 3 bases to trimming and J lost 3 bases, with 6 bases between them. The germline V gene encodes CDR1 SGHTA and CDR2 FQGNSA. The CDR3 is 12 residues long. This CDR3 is CASSFSFYEQYF. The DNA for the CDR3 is TGTGCCAGCAGCTTCTCTTTCTACGAGCAGTACTTC.

The CDR3 loop is CASSLVRTGGAGAFF. The CDR3 DNA reads TGTGCCAGCAGCTTAGTTAGGACAGGGGGCGCGGGAGCTTTCTTT. This chain connects TRBV7-2 to TRBJ1-1; 11 bases line up with TRBD1. CDR1 is SGHTA, CDR2 FQGNSA, per germline. Unmatched junction bases numbered 8, after V lost 1 base and J lost 10 bases. This CDR3 comprises 15 residues.